What follows describes a single T cell receptor (beta chain). Its antigen is currently not known. No much larger clonotype is one base removed from it; base qualities were not supplied. Between the V and J ends, shortened by 6 bases and 5 bases respectively, the junction contains 11 bases. Reading from cysteine to phenylalanine, the CDR3 counts 12 amino acids. The only DNA kept is the CDR3, 36 bases in frame from the first base. The CDR1 and CDR2 encoded by the germline V gene are SQVTM and ANQGSEA. This entry belongs to a study of T cell repertoires in cytomegalovirus infection (dated by TCRdb to the late 2010s). Concerning the study at large: Because public TCR beta signatures pointed to carriage of CMV infection together with the matching HLA type, the HLA type of each donor mattered for the analysis.

TCRdb names Illumina HiSeq 1500 as the instrument used. TCRdb itself trimmed the public reads at Q25 with fastp, ran MiXCR and retained productive beta chains. One record per CDR3 amino acid sequence lists the most common genes and DNA. This sample is represented by fewer than 200,000 distinct CDR3 sequences; approximately 19% of them were singletons. The top ten clonotypes cover just under 3% of the sample. What the authors observed across the whole study: In the ex vivo response, HLA-C-restricted CMV-specific TCR beta clonotypes were dominant, and in two of eight donors the single most frequent clonotype came from this HLA-C-restricted group. In both this cohort and an independent roughly 350-donor cohort, the cumulative frequency of public TCR beta family members distinguished carriers of CMV infection plus the relevant HLA type.

The chain uses TRBV29-1 and TRBJ2-1, with the D segment identity uncertain. The sequencing sample was made of PBMCs. The receptor was isolated from a human donor in good health (CMV status not recorded). Some clones in this sample may be carry-over from other donors' samples. The CDR3 corresponds to CSVVGPNNEQFF. The DNA sequence reads TGCAGCGTGGTAGGACCCAACAATGAGCAGTTCTTC.